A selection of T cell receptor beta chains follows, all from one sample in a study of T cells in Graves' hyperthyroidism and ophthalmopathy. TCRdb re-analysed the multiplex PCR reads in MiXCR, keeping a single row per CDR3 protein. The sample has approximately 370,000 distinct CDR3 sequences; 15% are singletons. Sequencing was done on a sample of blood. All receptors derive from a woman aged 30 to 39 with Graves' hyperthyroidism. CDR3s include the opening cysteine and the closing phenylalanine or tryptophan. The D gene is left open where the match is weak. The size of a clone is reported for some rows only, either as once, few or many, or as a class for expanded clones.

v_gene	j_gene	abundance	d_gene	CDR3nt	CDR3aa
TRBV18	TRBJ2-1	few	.	TGTGCCAGCTCACCACAGGGGGGGCGCTGGGTCGATGAGCAGTTCTTC	CASSPQGGRWVDEQFF
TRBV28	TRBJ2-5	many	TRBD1	TGTGCCAGCAGTGAACCTCTGCAGGGGGCTGGCGAGACCCAGTACTTC	CASSEPLQGAGETQYF
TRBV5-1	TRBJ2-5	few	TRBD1	TGCGCCAGCAGCTTGTGGGGGACAGGAGTGGAGACCCAGTACTTC	CASSLWGTGVETQYF
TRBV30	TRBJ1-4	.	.	TGTGCCTGGAGTAGGAAAGGGGGGGCTGAAAAACTGTTTTTT	CAWSRKGGAEKLFF
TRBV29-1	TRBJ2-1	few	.	TGCAGCGTTGAACGTAATAGCAATGAGCAGTTCTTC	CSVERNSNEQFF
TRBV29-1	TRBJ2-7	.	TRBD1	TGCAGCGTGCCGGGACAGAACTACGAGCAGTACTTC	CSVPGQNYEQYF
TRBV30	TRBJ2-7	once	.	TGTGCCTGGAGTGTACAATCCTACGAGCAGTACTTC	CAWSVQSYEQYF
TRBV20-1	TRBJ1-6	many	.	TGCAGTGCTAGTTTTTCAGGGGCCACCTATAATTCACCCCTCCACTTT	CSASFSGATYNSPLHF
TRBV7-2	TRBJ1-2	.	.	TGTGCCAGCAGCTTAAGACAGAGCTCCTATGGCTGCACCTTC	CASSLRQSSYGCTF
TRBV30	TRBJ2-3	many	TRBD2	TGTGCTCGGGGCTCACGGGAGGCGCCAGATACGCAGTATTTT	CARGSREAPDTQYF
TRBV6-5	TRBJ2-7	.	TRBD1	TGTGCCAGCAGTTACTGGGACAGGGGCGACGAGCAGTACTTC	CASSYWDRGDEQYF
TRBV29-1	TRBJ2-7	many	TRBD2	TGCAGCGTTGACGGTCTAGCGGGAGGAAGGTACGAGCAGTACTTC	CSVDGLAGGRYEQYF
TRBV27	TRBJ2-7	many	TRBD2	TGTGCCAGCGGGGGGGGTGGGGGCTACGAGCAGTACTTC	CASGGGGGYEQYF
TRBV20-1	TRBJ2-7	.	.	TGCAGTGCTAGGGAGCGCGTGCAGTACTTC	CSARERVQYF
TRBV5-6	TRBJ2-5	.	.	TGTGCCAGCAGCTTGCTACAGGCCCAAGAGACCCAGTACTTC	CASSLLQAQETQYF
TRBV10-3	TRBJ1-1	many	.	TGTGCCATCAGTGATGGGCAGCTGAACACTGAAGCTTTCTTT	CAISDGQLNTEAFF
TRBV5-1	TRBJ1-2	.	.	TGCGCCAGCAGCTTTAACGTTGAGTATGGCTCCACCTTC	CASSFNVEYGSTF
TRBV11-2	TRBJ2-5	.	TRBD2	TGTGCCAGCAGCTTTACTAGCGGGCAAGAGACCCAGTACTTC	CASSFTSGQETQYF
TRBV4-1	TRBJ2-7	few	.	TGCGCCAGCAGCCCCCGTCTAAGAGGCCTCTCCTACGAGCAGTACTTC	CASSPRLRGLSYEQYF
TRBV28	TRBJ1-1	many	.	TGTGCCAGCAGTTTTCGGCAGGGACGGAACACTGAAGCTTTCTTT	CASSFRQGRNTEAFF
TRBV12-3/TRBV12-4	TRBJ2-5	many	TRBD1	TGTGCCAGCAGTCCGCATAAATCAGGGGGCGCGGAGACCCAGTACTTC	CASSPHKSGGAETQYF
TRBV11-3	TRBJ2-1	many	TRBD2	TGTGCCAGCAGCTTTGGCGGGAGGGCCTATGAGCAGTTCTTC	CASSFGGRAYEQFF
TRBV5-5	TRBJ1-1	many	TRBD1	TGTGCCAGCAGCCCCGCCGGGACAGGGGCGAAGCACACTGAAGCTTTCTTT	CASSPAGTGAKHTEAFF
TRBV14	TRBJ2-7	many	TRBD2	TGTGCCAGCAGCCAGAAACTAGCGTGGCTTTTCCACGAGCAGTACTTC	CASSQKLAWLFHEQYF
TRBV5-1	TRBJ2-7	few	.	TGCGCCAGCAGCTTGGTAGCTGGGCCAGGCTTAGCCTACGAGCAGTACTTC	CASSLVAGPGLAYEQYF
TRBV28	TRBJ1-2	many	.	TGTGCCAGCAACGAAATTTCCAGGGCGTATGGCTACACCTTC	CASNEISRAYGYTF
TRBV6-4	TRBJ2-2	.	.	TGTGCCAGCAGTGCCTCACCGGGGACCGGGGAGCTGTTTTTT	CASSASPGTGELFF
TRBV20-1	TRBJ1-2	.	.	TGCAGTGCTTTTACCCAGGGATCCTATGGCTACACCTTC	CSAFTQGSYGYTF
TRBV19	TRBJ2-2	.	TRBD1	TGTGCCAGTAGTTCCGACAGGGCGAACACCGGGGAGCTGTTTTTT	CASSSDRANTGELFF
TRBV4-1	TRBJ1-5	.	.	TGCGCCAGCAGCCAAGCCAATCAGCCCCAGCATTTT	CASSQANQPQHF
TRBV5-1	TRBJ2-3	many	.	TGCGCCAGCAGCTTAGGACGGCCGGCGGATACGCAGTATTTT	CASSLGRPADTQYF
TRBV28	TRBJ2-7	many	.	TGTGCCAGCAGTTTGAGTGCGCGGGAGCAGTACTTC	CASSLSAREQYF
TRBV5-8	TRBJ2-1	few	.	TGTGCCAGCAGCTTAAGTCTAGTGGGCCACAATGAGCAGTTCTTC	CASSLSLVGHNEQFF
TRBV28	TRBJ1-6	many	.	TGTGCCAGCAGTTTCCAGGGGACCTCCCTCCACTTT	CASSFQGTSLHF
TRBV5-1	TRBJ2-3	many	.	TGCGCCAGCAGCGCCTCCGGGGGAGGCACAGATACGCAGTATTTT	CASSASGGGTDTQYF
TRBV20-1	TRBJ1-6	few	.	TGCAGTGTTCAGGCCACCTATAATTCACCCCTCCACTTT	CSVQATYNSPLHF
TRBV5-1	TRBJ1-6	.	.	TGCGCCAGCAGCTTGGGGCGGGCAGGGAATTCACCCCTCCACTTT	CASSLGRAGNSPLHF
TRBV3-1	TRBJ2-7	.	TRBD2	TGTGCCAGCAGCCAAGATGCCGGGACTACCTCCTACGAGCAGTACTTC	CASSQDAGTTSYEQYF
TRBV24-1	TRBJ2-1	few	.	TGTGCCACCAGTGATTTTCGACAGAAGCAGTTCTTC	CATSDFRQKQFF
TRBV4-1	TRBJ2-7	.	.	TGCGCCAGCAGCCAGGGCTACAGGGACGGCTCCTACGAGCAGTACTTC	CASSQGYRDGSYEQYF
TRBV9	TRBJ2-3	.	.	TGTGCCAGCAGCTCCCTTACTAGCACAGATACGCAGTATTTT	CASSSLTSTDTQYF
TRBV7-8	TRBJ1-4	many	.	TGTGCCAGCAGCTTAGCCGGGGCGGCCACTAATGAAAAACTGTTTTTT	CASSLAGAATNEKLFF
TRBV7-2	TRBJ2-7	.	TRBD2	TGTGCCAGCAGGGGGACTGGGACTAGCGGGCTGCAGTACTTC	CASRGTGTSGLQYF
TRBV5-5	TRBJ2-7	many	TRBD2	TGTGCCAGCAGAGGGTTGACAAGCGGGAGGCCGAGCTCCTACGAGCAGTACTTC	CASRGLTSGRPSSYEQYF
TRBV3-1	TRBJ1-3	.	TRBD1	TGTGCCAGCAGCCCGTCGCGGGACAGGGTTTTGTTTGCAGGAAACACCATATATTTT	CASSPSRDRVLFAGNTIYF
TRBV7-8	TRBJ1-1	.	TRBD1	TGTGCCAGCAGCATTAGACAGGGTTCCACTGAAGCTTTCTTT	CASSIRQGSTEAFF
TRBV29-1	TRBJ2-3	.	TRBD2	TGCAGCGTTGGGCGACTAGCGGGAGGGGTCACAGATACGCAGTATTTT	CSVGRLAGGVTDTQYF
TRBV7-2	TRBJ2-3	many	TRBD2	TGTGCCAGCAGCAAGACTAGCGGGGTTAGCACAGATACGCAGTATTTT	CASSKTSGVSTDTQYF
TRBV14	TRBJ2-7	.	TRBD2	TGTGCCAGCAGCCGCGTGGGAGGGGTACTAGAGCAGTACTTC	CASSRVGGVLEQYF
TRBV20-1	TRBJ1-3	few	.	TGCAGTGCTAGAATCGCGGCCGGGGGCTCTGGAAACACCATATATTTT	CSARIAAGGSGNTIYF
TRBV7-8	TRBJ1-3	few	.	TGTGCCAGCAGCTCCAAGGAGGCAGGGACGATGATTTTCTCTGGAAACACCATATATTTT	CASSSKEAGTMIFSGNTIYF
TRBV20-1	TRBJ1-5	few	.	TGCAGTGCTGGACCGCAGGGGTATAGCAATCAGCCCCAGCATTTT	CSAGPQGYSNQPQHF
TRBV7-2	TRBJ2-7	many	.	TGTGCCAGCAGCTTATTCACCGGGACTGCCTACGAGCAGTACTTC	CASSLFTGTAYEQYF
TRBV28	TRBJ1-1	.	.	TGTGCCAGCAGTTTCACAGGACAGTCCATGAACACTGAAGCTTTCTTT	CASSFTGQSMNTEAFF
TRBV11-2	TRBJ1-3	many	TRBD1	TGTGCCAGCAGCTTAGGGGCGAGGGGGCCTCGCTCTGGAAACACCATATATTTT	CASSLGARGPRSGNTIYF